The rows below give T cell receptor beta chains drawn from one sample of a study of shared clonotypes between healthy human individuals. Using immunoSEQ multiplex PCR, the repertoire was profiled, and TCRdb retains in-frame clones only, with some absent. The sample has more than 2 million clones, about 95% seen once. The sample comprised naive CD8+ T cells sorted from blood. Receptor source: a man younger than 35 in good health. Both conserved end residues are part of each CDR3. D genes are given only for firm matches. Clone size, where shown, is once, few, many, or a class for clones that have expanded.

-	TRBV11-2	12	TRBJ1-1	once	CASSLGRTEAFF	TGTGCCAGCAGCTTAGGGAGAACTGAAGCTTTCTTT
-	TRBV27	14	TRBJ1-2	-	CASSLNPGYYGYTF	TGTGCCAGCAGTTTAAACCCGGGATACTATGGCTACACCTTC
TRBD2	TRBV10-2	13	TRBJ2-1	once	CASSVAGDNEQFF	TGCGCCAGCAGTGTGGCGGGGGACAATGAGCAGTTCTTC
TRBD1	TRBV28	18	TRBJ1-6	-	CASSPRQGAGSYNSPLHF	TGTGCCAGCAGTCCCAGACAGGGGGCGGGCTCCTATAATTCACCCCTCCACTTT
-	TRBV13	12	TRBJ1-1	-	CASRVGSTEAFF	TGTGCCAGCAGAGTTGGGAGCACTGAAGCTTTCTTT
-	TRBV29-1	14	TRBJ2-5	-	CSVDHPQGRETQYF	TGCAGCGTTGATCATCCGCAGGGGCGGGAGACCCAGTACTTC
-	TRBV27	14	TRBJ2-5	-	CASSPGRSQETQYF	TGTGCCAGCAGTCCCGGACGGTCCCAAGAGACCCAGTACTTC
TRBD1	TRBV9	15	TRBJ1-2	-	CASSDRDRVFDGYTF	TGTGCCAGCAGCGACCGGGACAGGGTTTTCGATGGCTACACCTTC
-	TRBV27	15	TRBJ2-7	-	CASSLSIEGSYEQYF	TGTGCCAGCAGTTTATCGATAGAGGGCTCCTACGAGCAGTACTTC
TRBD1	TRBV7-9	14	TRBJ2-3	-	CASSPTGGEDTQYF	TGTGCCAGCAGCCCGACAGGGGGCGAAGATACGCAGTATTTT
-	TRBV27	13	TRBJ2-7	-	CASSLGGSYEQYF	TGTGCCAGCAGTTTGGGCGGGTCCTACGAGCAGTACTTC
-	TRBV7-8	14	TRBJ2-7	-	CASSLGQGYYEQYF	TGTGCCAGCAGCTTAGGGCAGGGATACTACGAGCAGTACTTC
-	TRBV10-2	12	TRBJ1-2	-	CASSQGSEGYTF	TGCGCCAGCAGCCAGGGGAGCGAGGGCTACACCTTC
-	TRBV4-1	16	TRBJ2-7	-	CASSQEKSAVSYEQYF	TGCGCCAGCAGCCAAGAAAAAAGCGCGGTCTCCTACGAGCAGTACTTC
-	TRBV10-3	17	TRBJ1-6	-	CAISERGGGSYNSPLHF	TGTGCCATCAGTGAACGCGGGGGGGGTTCCTATAATTCACCCCTCCACTTT
-	TRBV5-1	16	TRBJ1-4	-	CASSLSGGIANEKLFF	TGCGCCAGCAGCTTGTCCGGGGGGATTGCTAATGAAAAACTGTTTTTT
-	TRBV2	17	TRBJ2-3	-	CASSEGLGGASTDTQYF	TGTGCCAGCAGTGAAGGGCTAGGCGGGGCTAGCACAGATACGCAGTATTTT
-	TRBV7-6	14	TRBJ2-5	-	CASSSPGTEIDQYF	TGTGCCAGCAGCTCCCCCGGGACCGAGATTGACCAGTACTTC
-	TRBV7-2	16	TRBJ1-1	-	CASNLFRDGKNTEALF	TGTGCCAGCAACCTATTCCGGGACGGAAAGAACACTGAAGCTCTCTTT